This T cell receptor beta chain comes out of a study of cytomegalovirus exposure and HLA in healthy donors. Study in general: Early released data comprised some 91 million unique TCRs from HLA-typed donors.

Study-wide points: Later on, analysis showed that most CMV-associated TCR beta chains appeared to be HLA-restricted. In an earlier analysis, about 87% or about 30%: the productive usage of most TCR beta V segments.

It was with 60 Vbeta and 13 Jbeta primers that the PCR ran. The repertoire was sequenced with immunoSEQ multiplex PCR; TCRdb's copy has only in-frame clones and lacks some. The table records about 150,000 clones, around 80% of them present only once. Comment on this clone: The antigen remains unidentified.

The clonotype was recovered from a man aged 18 to 35 in good health and CMV-seropositive. The sequenced sample was PBMCs.

For the CDR3, the DNA is TGTGCCAGCAGCCCAAGGGGTTCTGCAGTCCCTCCTCAGGGCTACACCTTC. The encoded protein is CASSPRGSAVPPQGYTF. The gene calls are TRBV7-9 and TRBJ1-2, with D tentatively TRBD1 (5 bases). This CDR3 is 17 amino acids long. The V end lost 5 bases, the J end lost 8 bases, and 27 bases lay between the germline ends. Germline lookup yields CDR1 SEHNR and CDR2 FQNEAQ (reference sequence).